This passage covers 31 T cell receptor beta chains from one sample sequenced in a study of T cell repertoires in cytomegalovirus infection. Via MiXCR, TCRdb re-called the reads, giving one row per CDR3 protein. This sample yields about 530,000 distinct CDR3 sequences, of which 26% are seen a single time; over 10% belongs to the top ten. Sequenced: PBMCs. These receptors were taken from a human donor in good health (CMV status not recorded). Some clones in this sample may be carry-over from other donors' samples.

This clonotype was picked up a small number of times. This sequence joins TRBV6-2 or TRBV6-3 and TRBJ1-1; D ambiguous. Trimming left V 5 bases short and J 5 bases short, with 9 bases between. Germline V gene lookup returns CDR1 MNHEY and CDR2 SVGEGT. CDR3 size: 12 residues. CDR3 coding DNA: TGTGCCAGCAGTCCCGGGTGGACTGAAGCTTTCTTT. Amino acid sequence: CASSPGWTEAFF.

The chain uses TRBV29-1 and TRBJ2-3; 11 nucleotides agree with TRBD2. V lost 3 bases and J lost 1; bases outside the gene matches: 6. This CDR3 has 16 residues. Germline V gene data show CDR1 as SQVTM and CDR2 as ANQGSEA. As DNA, the CDR3 is TGCAGCGTTGAGGGACTAGCGGAGACGGGCACAGATACGCAGTATTTT. Translation gives CSVEGLAETGTDTQYF.

This clonotype was counted between two and nine times. This rearrangement joins TRBV6-2 or TRBV6-3 to TRBJ1-6; possible D gene TRBD1, 5 bases. Germline loops: CDR1 MNHEY, CDR2 SVGEGT. V lost 8 bases to trimming and J lost 7 bases, with 15 bases between them. This CDR3 is built from 14 residues. CDR3 nucleotides: TGTGCCAGCGCCTCGGGACGTCAAAATTCACCCCTCCACTTT. Amino acids: CASASGRQNSPLHF.

The genes are TRBV11-2 and TRBJ1-1, with unresolved D. CDR3 length equals 16 residues. CDR1 and CDR2 (germline): SGHAT, FQNNGV. Trimming took off 4 bases at V and 0 bases at J, with 15 bases between the two ends. CDR3: CASSSGRRNMNTEAFF. CDR3 coding DNA: TGTGCCAGCAGCTCCGGACGGAGAAACATGAACACTGAAGCTTTCTTT. Full variable domain (remainder filled in from reference TRBV11-2 and TRBJ1-1): EAGVAQSPRYKIIEKRQSVAFWCNPISGHATLYWYQQILGQGPKLLIQFQNNGVVDDSQLPKDRFSAERLKGVDSTLKIQPAKLEDSAVYLCASSSGRRNMNTEAFFGQGTRLTVV.

This clonotype was detected ten times or more. The CDR3 DNA sequence: TGCGCCAGCAGCCTGTGGACTAGCGGGCCCCATGAGCAGTTCTTC. Translated, it gives CASSLWTSGPHEQFF. The genes are TRBV4-1 and TRBJ2-1; TRBD2 aligns across 11 bases. CDR3 length: 15 residues. V was pared by 4 bases and J by 8 bases, with 7 bases of the junction left unmatched. From germline, CDR1 is MGHRA and CDR2 YSYEKL.

In its sample, this clonotype was seen a few times. The chain couples TRBV19 to TRBJ2-5; D might be TRBD2 (9 bases). This CDR3 spans 17 amino acids. Germline lookup yields CDR1 LNHDA and CDR2 SQIVND (reference sequence). Trimming took off 9 bases at V and 7 bases at J, with 30 bases between the two ends. The chain's CDR3 is CASRLTGASGTEWTQYF. The DNA for the CDR3 is TGTGCCAGCCGACTGACAGGGGCTAGCGGGACGGAGTGGACCCAGTACTTC.

There are a few counts of this clonotype. The rearrangement joins TRBV7-6 to TRBJ2-1, with TRBD2 as a possible D gene (7 bases). Germline loops: CDR1 SGHVS, CDR2 FNYEAQ. V was pared by 5 bases and J by 4 bases, with 15 bases between. This CDR3 is 15 amino acids long. The CDR3 DNA is TGTGCCAGCAGCCAAGGGGGGGGACGGTACAATGAGCAGTTCTTC. Translated: CASSQGGGRYNEQFF.

This rearrangement joins TRBV29-1 to TRBJ1-3, with no clear D. CDR3 size: 14 residues. The V gene lost 3 bases and the J gene lost 0 bases, with 9 bases spanning the gap. CDR1 and CDR2 from the germline V gene are SQVTM and ANQGSEA. The CDR3 loop is CSVDPGSSGNTIYF. Written as DNA, the CDR3 is TGCAGCGTTGACCCGGGAAGCTCTGGAAACACCATATATTTT.

This clonotype was seen once. The V call is TRBV6-5, the J call TRBJ2-7; 9 nucleotides align to TRBD2. J lost 3 bases, V lost 4 bases, and 7 bases had no gene match. CDR3 size: 15 residues. Germline V lookup: CDR1 MNHEY, CDR2 SVGAGI. The CDR3 DNA follows: TGTGCCAGCAGTTCCGACGGGCGGGGGGGCTACGAGCAGTACTTC. Protein: CASSSDGRGGYEQYF.

This chain links TRBV28 with TRBJ2-5, with 8 positions matching TRBD2. The CDR3 consists of 12 residues. Germline values: CDR1 MDHEN, CDR2 SYDVKM. V dropped 8 bases and J dropped 5; count of bases not matched to a gene: 4. The CDR3 region is CASGTSHETQYF. The CDR3 nucleotides are TGTGCCAGCGGGACTAGTCATGAGACCCAGTACTTC.

The CDR3 nucleotides read TGTGCCACCATTTCGGGACAGGGGAGGTCACCCCTCCACTTT. Amino acid sequence: CATISGQGRSPLHF. This chain connects TRBV24-1 to TRBJ1-6; 10 positions match TRBD1. CDR3 length: 14 amino acids. The junction had 7 bases not matched to a gene; V was cut back by 8 bases and J by 10 bases. Germline lookup yields CDR1 KGHDR and CDR2 SFDVKD.

This clonotype was recorded at least ten times. The chain couples TRBV12-3 or TRBV12-4 to TRBJ2-4; D perhaps matches TRBD2 (5 bases). The germline V and J ends were trimmed by 8 bases and 7 bases, with 21 bases remaining between them. The CDR3 has 15 amino acids. The chain's CDR3 is CASAKQAAQSNIQYF. CDR3 DNA: TGTGCCAGCGCAAAACAAGCGGCACAGAGCAACATTCAGTACTTC.

This rearrangement joins TRBV10-3 to TRBJ1-1; D is possibly TRBD1 (5 bases). CDR3 length: 12 residues. V lost 6 bases and J lost 7, with 12 bases in between. CDR1 ENHRY and CDR2 SYGVKD come from the germline V gene. CDR3 in DNA: TGTGCCATCAGACCAGACAGCGGTGAAGCTTTCTTT. It is translated as CAIRPDSGEAFF.

The V call is TRBV30, the J call TRBJ2-1; tentative D call: TRBD2 (6 bases). Germline lookup yields CDR1 GTSNPN and CDR2 SVGIG (reference sequence). The CDR3 has 13 amino acids. V lost 4 bases and J lost 0, with 7 bases in between. The CDR3 protein is CAWTAGSYNEQFF. The CDR3 region has the DNA TGTGCCTGGACAGCGGGCTCCTACAATGAGCAGTTCTTC.

The rearrangement uses TRBV3-1 and TRBJ1-3, with no clear D. Trimming took off 6 bases at V and 0 bases at J, with 6 bases between the two ends. CDR1 and CDR2 from the germline V gene are LGHDT and YNNKEL (reference sequence). This CDR3 has 13 amino acids. Here the CDR3 DNA reads TGTGCCAGCAGTCACAGCTCTGGAAACACCATATATTTT. Residues: CASSHSSGNTIYF.

This clonotype was detected a few times. Written as DNA, the CDR3 is TGTGCCAGCAGCCAAACTGGTACCAACTATGGCTACACCTTC. Its protein product is CASSQTGTNYGYTF. V and J are TRBV7-2 and TRBJ1-2; D unclear. Looked up from germline, CDR1 is SGHTA and CDR2 is FQGNSA. This CDR3 is 14 amino acids long. The V end lost 5 bases, the J end lost 2 bases, and 12 bases lay between the germline ends. The whole variable domain, filled in from reference TRBV7-2 and TRBJ1-2, reads GAGVSQSPSNKVTEKGKDVELRCDPISGHTALYWYRQSLGQGLEFLIYFQGNSAPDKSGLPSDRFSAERTGGSVSTLTIQRTQQEDSAVYLCASSQTGTNYGYTFGSGTRLTVV.

The table lists this clonotype with many counts. V usage is TRBV7-6 and J usage is TRBJ2-3; no reliable D call. This CDR3 comprises 12 residues. The germline V and J ends were trimmed by 5 bases and 6 bases, with 9 bases remaining between them. CDR1 and CDR2 from the germline V gene are SGHVS and FNYEAQ. CDR3: CASSALMDTQYF. Here the CDR3 DNA reads TGTGCCAGCAGCGCCCTTATGGATACGCAGTATTTT.

This clonotype was picked up a small number of times. The rearrangement joins TRBV7-2 to TRBJ2-3; 10 bases are a match to TRBD2. The CDR3 extends over 16 amino acids. The germline V gene encodes CDR1 SGHTA and CDR2 FQGNSA. With V trimmed by 6 bases and J by 3 bases, 9 bases remained unmatched. DNA of the CDR3: TGTGCCAGCAGATTTGGACTAGCGGAATCAACAGATACGCAGTATTTT. It yields the protein CASRFGLAESTDTQYF.

V usage is TRBV7-2 and J usage is TRBJ2-2; 9 positions match TRBD1. This CDR3 has 16 residues. CDR1 is SGHTA, CDR2 FQGNSA, per germline. V shed 5 bases and J 6 bases; nucleotides not matched to a gene: 10. Here the CDR3 reads CASSPRQGGFSGELFF. The CDR3 nucleotides are TGTGCCAGCAGCCCTCGACAGGGGGGTTTCTCCGGGGAGCTGTTTTTT.

V is TRBV28 and J is TRBJ1-5, with D possibly TRBD1 on 6 matching bases. CDR3 length: 16 residues. Germline CDR1 and CDR2: MDHEN and SYDVKM. The ends were cut back, 3 bases at V and 5 bases at J, with 17 bases in the middle. DNA for the CDR3: TGTGCCAGCAGTTTTGTCGGGGGGCAAAGCGATCAGCCCCAGCATTTT. This gives the protein CASSFVGGQSDQPQHF.

The rearrangement uses TRBV18 and TRBJ2-1, with TRBD2 matching 9 bases. This CDR3 has 16 residues. The V and J ends lost 2 bases and 0 bases, in that order; junction bases with no gene match: 2. Germline V gene lookup returns CDR1 KGHSH and CDR2 LQKENI. CDR3 in amino acids: CASSPVTSGSYNEQFF. For the CDR3, the DNA is TGTGCCAGCTCACCAGTGACTAGCGGCTCCTACAATGAGCAGTTCTTC. Based on the CDR3 plus reference TRBV18 and TRBJ2-1, the full variable domain is NAGVMQNPRHLVRRRGQEARLRCSPMKGHSHVYWYRQLPEEGLKFMVYLQKENIIDESGMPKERFSAEFPKEGPSILRIQQVVRGDSAAYFCASSPVTSGSYNEQFFGPGTRLTVL.

This clonotype was seen a handful of times. The chain is built from TRBV7-9 and TRBJ1-1; D not resolved. Germline CDR1 SEHNR, CDR2 FQNEAQ (reference sequence). Trimming left V 1 base short and J 1 base short, with 13 bases between. The CDR3 loop spans 16 amino acids. Here the CDR3 DNA reads TGTGCCAGCAGCTTAGGTTCCGGGGTTAGGAACACTGAAGCTTTCTTT. Translated, it gives CASSLGSGVRNTEAFF.

This sequence joins TRBV4-3 and TRBJ2-7; 9 nucleotides match TRBD1. V gave up 0 bases and J gave up 7 bases; unmatched junction bases: 10. CDR1 and CDR2 (germline): LGHNA, YSLEER. The CDR3 runs 16 residues. The CDR3 here is CASSQEFSGTGWEQYF. DNA of the CDR3: TGCGCCAGCAGCCAAGAGTTTAGTGGGACAGGGTGGGAGCAGTACTTC.

The V call is TRBV6-2 or TRBV6-3, the J call TRBJ1-1; no clear D gene. This CDR3 has 16 amino acids. CDR1 MNHEY and CDR2 SVGEGT come from the germline V gene. V was cut by 6 bases and J by 1 base, with 18 bases left in between. The CDR3 sequence: CASSQAHRAGNTEAFF. CDR3 coding DNA: TGTGCCAGCAGCCAGGCTCATAGGGCCGGGAACACTGAAGCTTTCTTT.

This clonotype has only a few counts. This chain joins TRBV11-2 and TRBJ2-1; D is unclear. Between the trimmed V and J ends, which lost 1 base and 9 bases, there was a span of 16 bases. CDR3 size: 15 residues. The V gene's germline CDR1 is SGHAT and CDR2 FQNNGV. The CDR3: CASSLAVGVVGEQFF. The CDR3 nucleotides read TGTGCCAGCAGCTTAGCAGTAGGTGTGGTCGGTGAGCAGTTCTTC.

This clonotype was detected a few times. This rearrangement joins TRBV5-3 to TRBJ1-1; 11 nucleotides match TRBD1. TRBV5-3 is designated an ORF whose function remains uncertain. CDR3 size: 13 residues. V shed 8 bases, J shed 11 bases, and the junction held 11 bases outside the gene matches. Here the CDR3 DNA reads TGTGCCAGCAGCGGACAGGGGGCCGCAGAGGCTTTCTTT. Encoded protein: CASSGQGAAEAFF.

The sample holds a few counts of this clonotype. This chain uses TRBV6-6 with TRBJ2-7, with 10 positions matching TRBD1. This CDR3 comprises 17 residues. The germline gives CDR1 MNHNY, CDR2 SVGAGI (reference sequence). Trimming at V came to 0 bases and at J to 2 bases, leaving 7 bases not matched to a gene. CDR3 DNA: TGTGCCAGCAGTTACTCGATCGGGACAGGGGTAACCTACGAGCAGTACTTC. Its protein is CASSYSIGTGVTYEQYF.

This clonotype is a singleton in its sample. In DNA form, the CDR3 reads TGTGCCAGCAGTCACCTCCCTGGCGGGATCTCCTACAATGAGCAGTTCTTC. Translating it yields CASSHLPGGISYNEQFF. The V call is TRBV6-5, the J call TRBJ2-1; a possible D gene is TRBD2 (6 bases). The V end was cut by 5 bases, the J end by 0 bases, with 17 bases between. CDR3 length: 17 amino acids. The V gene's germline CDR1 is MNHEY and CDR2 SVGAGI.

The chain recombines TRBV12-3 or TRBV12-4 with TRBJ2-1; no firm D call. This CDR3 is 15 amino acids long. Trimming removed 7 bases from V and 0 bases from J, with 13 bases in between. For the CDR3, the DNA is TGTGCCAGCATCCCTGATAGGGCCTCCTACAATGAGCAGTTCTTC. Translated, it gives CASIPDRASYNEQFF.

V is TRBV6-2 or TRBV6-3 and J is TRBJ2-1; 7 nucleotides align to TRBD2. The germline gives CDR1 MNHEY, CDR2 SVGEGT. V trimming: 8 bases; J trimming: 5 bases; junction bases outside the gene matches: 15. This CDR3 spans 16 amino acids. The CDR3 DNA sequence: TGTGCCAGCTCGCCAATTCGGAGCGGGATTGACAATGAGCAGTTCTTC. This codes for CASSPIRSGIDNEQFF.

This clonotype was detected only a few times. The V call is TRBV7-9, the J call TRBJ2-2; D not resolved. CDR3 length: 14 amino acids. Germline CDR1 reads SEHNR; CDR2 reads FQNEAQ (reference sequence). V lost 5 bases to trimming and J lost 1 base, with 8 bases between them. CDR3 nucleotide sequence: TGTGCCAGCAGCCCCATAGAGAACACCGGGGAGCTGTTTTTT. Translated: CASSPIENTGELFF.